One and the same sample provided the 8 T cell receptor beta chains below, sequenced in a study of CD8 T cells in Susac syndrome. Random hexamers primed reverse transcription of 0.5 to 1 ug RNA. Each CDR3 protein is one row after TCRdb ran MiXCR on the immunoSEQ multiplex PCR reads. The repertoire holds about 160,000 distinct CDR3 sequences, 80% to 95% seen once, with approximately 0.14% in the top ten. The material sequenced was CD4+ T cells from PBMCs. All receptors come from a human donor in good health.

The V call is TRBV30, the J call TRBJ1-2, with 8 bases matching TRBD1. Germline CDR1 reads GTSNPN; CDR2 reads SVGIG (reference sequence). The trim removed 0 bases at V and 8 bases at J, leaving 14 bases unmatched. The CDR3 is made up of 16 amino acids. The CDR3 DNA follows: TGTGCCTGGAGTGTACGAGTGGTGACAGGGGAAAGCGGCTACACCTTC. It encodes CAWSVRVVTGESGYTF.

The rearrangement joins TRBV11-2 to TRBJ2-7, with a weak D call TRBD1 (6 bases). The germline V gene has CDR1 SGHAT and CDR2 FQNNGV. The germline V and J ends were trimmed by 7 bases and 3 bases, with 19 bases remaining between them. CDR3 size: 15 residues. CDR3 sequence (DNA): TGTGCCAGCACTACGGACTCAAGGGGGAACTACGAGCAGTACTTC. This encodes CASTTDSRGNYEQYF.

The chain links TRBV24-1 to TRBJ2-5, with TRBD1 identical over 8 bases. The CDR3 length is 17 residues. CDR1 is KGHDR and CDR2 is SFDVKD in the germline V gene. Trimming removed 2 bases from V and 1 base from J; junction bases left unmatched: 8. CDR3 in DNA: TGTGCCACCAGTGATTCGCCGTCGACAGGGGCCCAAGAGACCCAGTACTTC. Protein sequence: CATSDSPSTGAQETQYF.

The V gene is TRBV3-1, the J gene TRBJ2-3; TRBD2 is a possible D gene (6 bases). The CDR3 contains 13 residues. V was cut by 4 bases and J by 9 bases, with 14 bases left in between. Germline V lookup: CDR1 LGHDT, CDR2 YNNKEL (reference sequence). The CDR3 coding sequence is TGTGCCAGCAGCCCCTCGACTAGGACGACGCAGTATTTT. Protein: CASSPSTRTTQYF.

The genes are TRBV7-8 and TRBJ2-1, with D possibly called TRBD1 or TRBD2 (6 bases each). This CDR3 has 18 residues. V gave up 0 bases and J gave up 7 bases, with 22 bases separating them. CDR1 is SGHVS, CDR2 FQNEAQ, per germline. Written as DNA, the CDR3 is TGTGCCAGCAGCTTAGCGCGAACAGGGCCCGGGACTCCAAATGAGCAGTTCTTC. Translating gives CASSLARTGPGTPNEQFF.

The rearrangement uses TRBV7-2 and TRBJ1-5, with D perhaps matching TRBD1 (5 bases). Germline CDR1 SGHTA, CDR2 FQGNSA. The V and J ends lost 4 bases and 6 bases respectively, with 16 bases between them. The CDR3 runs 15 residues. The CDR3 region is CASSSGPLGTQPQHF. For the CDR3, the DNA is TGTGCCAGCAGCTCGGGACCCTTAGGGACTCAGCCCCAGCATTTT. Based on the CDR3 plus reference TRBV7-2 and TRBJ1-5, the full variable domain is GAGVSQSPSNKVTEKGKDVELRCDPISGHTALYWYRQSLGQGLEFLIYFQGNSAPDKSGLPSDRFSAERTGGSVSTLTIQRTQQEDSAVYLCASSSGPLGTQPQHFGDGTRLSIL.

The chain combines TRBV7-9 with TRBJ2-7; TRBD1 matches at 9 bases. The V and J ends lost 6 bases and 6 bases, in that order; junction bases with no gene match: 3. The CDR3 is 12 residues long. The germline V gene encodes CDR1 SEHNR and CDR2 FQNEAQ (reference sequence). DNA of the CDR3: TGTGCCAGCAGTTGGACAGGGGCCGAGCAGTACTTC. This gives the protein CASSWTGAEQYF. The entire variable domain, with the rest obtained from reference TRBV7-9 and TRBJ2-7, is as follows: DTGVSQNPRHKITKRGQNVTFRCDPISEHNRLYWYRQTLGQGPEFLTYFQNEAQLEKSRLLSDRFSAERPKGSFSTLEIQRTEQGDSAMYLCASSWTGAEQYFGPGTRLTVT.

The chain combines TRBV12-3 or TRBV12-4 with TRBJ1-2; no clear D. V shed 4 bases and J shed 4 bases, with 10 bases lying between them. CDR3 length: 13 residues. CDR3 nucleotides: TGTGCCAGCAGTTGGCCGCTTACCTATGGCTACACCTTC. Amino acid sequence: CASSWPLTYGYTF.